The 27 T cell receptor beta chains presented below share a single source sample, sequenced in a study of blood T cells in healthy people across ages. Through a sample-barcoded 5' primer and a J-beta primer mix, a second PCR was run for roughly 7 to 12 cycles. TCRdb re-analysed the 5' RACE reads in MiXCR, keeping a single row per CDR3 protein. The sample lists roughly 1.5 million distinct CDR3 sequences, 42% occurring once. The sequenced material came from blood. The receptors come from a woman between 18 and 29 years old in good health.

This clonotype was observed a few times. The chain combines TRBV21-1 with TRBJ2-7; the table gives TRBD2 as D, unverified against the DNA. TRBV21-1 is flagged as a pseudogene. The CDR3 sequence is 16 residues long. CDR3 in amino acids: CASSLQTSGATSEQYF. In DNA, the CDR3 is TGTGCCAGCAGCCTCCAGACTAGCGGGGCAACTAGCGAGCAGTACTTC.

This clonotype was counted once. This chain joins TRBV14 and TRBJ2-3, with D hard to call. Germline loops: CDR1 SGHDN, CDR2 FVKESK. With 4 bases removed from V and 2 bases from J, the gap between germline ends came to 10 bases. CDR3 length equals 14 residues. CDR3 coding DNA: TGTGCCAGCAGCCGAGAGGAGTTCACAGATACGCAGTATTTT. Its translation: CASSREEFTDTQYF.

V is TRBV28 and J is TRBJ2-1, with 8 positions matching TRBD1. Unmatched junction bases numbered 6, after V lost 7 bases and J lost 7 bases. This CDR3 region has 13 residues. CDR1 and CDR2 (germline): MDHEN, SYDVKM. The CDR3 coding sequence is TGTGCCAGCATTGGCGACAGGGGTAATGAGCAGTTCTTC. This encodes CASIGDRGNEQFF.

The sample holds a few counts of this clonotype. The DNA for the CDR3 is TGTGCCAGCAGCCCCGGCCAGGGGGATTATCAGCCCCAGCATTTT. Translation gives CASSPGQGDYQPQHF. The gene calls are TRBV6-6 and TRBJ1-5; TRBD1 matches 7 bases. The CDR3 consists of 15 residues. J was trimmed by 5 bases and V by 6 bases; bases with no gene match: 10. Germline V gene data show CDR1 as MNHNY and CDR2 as SVGAGI (reference sequence).

This clonotype came up once. The chain recombines TRBV20-1 with TRBJ2-4; 9 positions match TRBD1. Judging by the DNA end, TRBJ2-7 fits better; the J call may be wrong. The germline V gene encodes CDR1 DFQATT and CDR2 SNEGSKA (reference sequence). The CDR3 contains 13 residues. Written as DNA, the CDR3 is TGCAGTGCTGCGACAGGGGGATACTACGAGCAGTACTTC. It yields the protein CSAATGGYYEQYF.

This clonotype was detected only a few times. The chain uses TRBV10-3 and TRBJ2-7; D is perhaps TRBD1 (6 bases). Trimming stripped 6 bases from V and 7 bases from J, with 13 bases between. Germline values: CDR1 ENHRY, CDR2 SYGVKD. The CDR3 spans 12 residues. CDR3 DNA: TGTGCCATCAGCGACAGGACCTGGGAGCAGTACTTC. Translated: CAISDRTWEQYF.

The rearrangement uses TRBV5-6 and TRBJ2-1, with TRBD2 identical over 9 bases. The CDR3 has 16 residues. The V gene's germline CDR1 is SGHDT and CDR2 YYEEEE. The J segment lost 3 bases and the V segment lost 2 bases, leaving 6 bases of the junction unmatched. The CDR3 reads CASSFRRTSDYNEQFF. Here the CDR3 DNA reads TGTGCCAGCAGCTTTCGAAGGACTAGCGACTACAATGAGCAGTTCTTC.

The gene calls are TRBV20-1 and TRBJ2-3; 10 bases agree with TRBD2. The CDR3 is 17 residues long. Per the germline V gene, CDR1 is DFQATT and CDR2 is SNEGSKA (reference sequence). Unmatched junction bases numbered 12, after V lost 2 bases and J lost 4 bases. CDR3 bases: TGCAGTGCTAGATCACTAGCGGGGCGTCTTCTCCCAGATACGCAGTATTTT. Protein sequence: CSARSLAGRLLPDTQYF.

Regarding this clonotype: An end of the junction does not agree with germline; a read error may underlie this. The chain links TRBV3-1 to TRBJ2-7; possibly TRBD2 for D (9 bases). CDR1 is LGHDT, CDR2 YNNKEL, per germline (reference sequence). The CDR3 contains 18 residues. Here the CDR3 reads CAGSQDRGGGRATYEQYF. CDR3 coding DNA: TGTGCCGGCAGCCAAGACAGGGGCGGCGGGAGGGCCACCTACGAGCAGTACTTC.

This clonotype has just one count. V gene TRBV6-6 combines with J gene TRBJ2-1; 7 nucleotides align to TRBD2. V dropped 7 bases and J dropped 3; count of bases not matched to a gene: 6. The length of the CDR3 is 14 residues. Per germline, CDR1 MNHNY and CDR2 SVGAGI (reference sequence). In DNA, the CDR3 is TGTGCCAGCAAGGTAGCGGGCCTCTACAATGAGCAGTTCTTC. This encodes CASKVAGLYNEQFF.

V and J are TRBV18 and TRBJ2-7, with a possible D match to TRBD1 (5 bases). Trimming pared 0 bases from V and 5 bases from J, leaving 11 bases between. The CDR3 consists of 14 residues. Germline lookup yields CDR1 KGHSH and CDR2 LQKENI. CDR3 in DNA: TGTGCCAGCTCACCACCGATAGGGGTCCACGAGCAGTACTTC. Encoded protein: CASSPPIGVHEQYF.

The chain is built from TRBV20-1 and TRBJ1-2; D is possibly TRBD1 (6 bases). CDR1 is DFQATT and CDR2 is SNEGSKA in the germline V gene (reference sequence). V lost 0 bases, J lost 3 bases, and 14 bases lay in between. The CDR3 runs to 15 residues. DNA of the CDR3: TGCAGTGCTAGAGATAGCGGACAGAGCTACTATGGCTACACCTTC. Protein sequence: CSARDSGQSYYGYTF.

V and J are TRBV7-9 and TRBJ1-1; D remains ambiguous. Trimming shortened V by 5 bases and J by 11 bases, and 18 bases separated the two germline ends. The CDR3 runs 13 residues. Germline V gives CDR1 SEHNR, CDR2 FQNEAQ (reference sequence). The CDR3 DNA reads as TGTGCCAGCAGCCCGTCCGGGAGGCCCTCGGCTTTCTTT. Translated: CASSPSGRPSAFF.

The chain carries TRBV10-2 and TRBJ1-1; possible D gene TRBD1, 6 bases. This CDR3 comprises 12 residues. CDR1 is WSHSY and CDR2 is SAAADI in the germline V gene. V lost 3 bases and J lost 6, with 8 bases in between. In DNA form, the CDR3 reads TGCGCCAGCAGTGAAGGGGGGGCTGAAGCTTTCTTT. It yields the protein CASSEGGAEAFF.

The genes are TRBV20-1 and TRBJ1-2, with D perhaps matching TRBD1 (5 bases). V dropped 0 bases and J dropped 7 bases, with 12 bases sitting between them. CDR3 length: 13 residues. From germline, CDR1 is DFQATT and CDR2 SNEGSKA (reference sequence). The CDR3 sequence: CSARERTSTGYTF. CDR3 DNA: TGCAGTGCTAGAGAGCGGACATCAACTGGCTACACCTTC.

The chain joins TRBV7-9 to TRBJ1-2, with 12 bases matching TRBD1. V trimming: 3 bases; J trimming: 6 bases; junction bases outside the gene matches: 11. The CDR3 has 17 amino acids. Per germline, CDR1 SEHNR and CDR2 FQNEAQ (reference sequence). CDR3 nucleotide sequence: TGTGCCAGCAGCTTCGGGGTGACGGGACAGGGGGCCGATGGCTACACCTTC. Protein: CASSFGVTGQGADGYTF.

This clonotype was observed a few times. The J gene is TRBJ2-4, the V gene TRBV29-1; D is tentatively TRBD1 or TRBD2 (5 bases each). V was cut by 1 base and J by 8 bases, with 9 bases left in between. This CDR3 has 12 residues. Germline CDR1 and CDR2: SQVTM and ANQGSEA. The CDR3 here is CSVEAGSDIQYF. CDR3 DNA sequence: TGCAGCGTTGAAGCAGGGAGTGACATTCAGTACTTC.

In its sample, this clonotype was seen a few times. This chain links TRBV20-1 with TRBJ1-1, with D possibly being TRBD1 (5 bases). The CDR3 spans 11 residues. CDR1 and CDR2 from the germline V gene are DFQATT and SNEGSKA (reference sequence). V dropped 5 bases and J dropped 7 bases, with 11 bases sitting between them. The CDR3 bases are TGCAGTGCTCCCAGGGCAGTTGAAGCTTTCTTT. Translating it yields CSAPRAVEAFF.

The chain joins TRBV10-3 to TRBJ2-7, with a possible D match to TRBD1 (6 bases). The CDR3 runs 12 residues. The V gene lost 4 bases and the J gene lost 7 bases, with 11 bases spanning the gap. The germline V gene encodes CDR1 ENHRY and CDR2 SYGVKD. The CDR3: CAISASRGEQYF. CDR3 in DNA: TGTGCCATCAGTGCCTCCAGGGGAGAGCAGTACTTC.

The chain links TRBV9 to TRBJ2-5; the D is unclear. The germline gives CDR1 SGDLS, CDR2 YYNGEE. V lost 0 bases, J lost 4 bases, and 13 bases lay in between. The CDR3 is 15 residues long. The CDR3, as DNA: TGTGCCAGCAGCGTAGAGGTCTCCCGCGGAGAGACCCAGTACTTC. It specifies CASSVEVSRGETQYF.

This clonotype was recorded at least ten times. V is TRBV4-1 and J is TRBJ2-3, with D possibly called TRBD1 or TRBD2 (5 bases each). Trimming stripped 5 bases from V and 0 bases from J, with 12 bases between. Germline values: CDR1 MGHRA, CDR2 YSYEKL. The CDR3 totals 15 residues. The CDR3 bases are TGCGCCAGCAGCGCCCATGGGGGTAGCACAGATACGCAGTATTTT. This translates into CASSAHGGSTDTQYF.

V gene TRBV3-1 combines with J gene TRBJ1-2; D uncertain. The V end was cut by 2 bases, the J end by 0 bases, with 10 bases between. CDR1 and CDR2 from the germline V gene are LGHDT and YNNKEL (reference sequence). This CDR3 contains 15 residues. The CDR3 coding sequence is TGTGCCAGCAGCCAACCCGGCCTAGCTAACTATGGCTACACCTTC. This translates into CASSQPGLANYGYTF.

Note on this clonotype: At one of its ends the junction is not consistent with the germline gene, which may arise from a read error. The V and J genes are TRBV7-7 and TRBJ2-2; 8 nucleotides align to TRBD1. In germline, CDR1 is SSHAT, CDR2 FNYEAQ (reference sequence). This CDR3 is 17 amino acids long. In nucleotides, the CDR3 is TGTGCTAGCAGCTTAGGGACAGGAACTGCGAACACCGGGGAGCTGTTTTTT. Its translation is CASSLGTGTANTGELFF. The complete variable domain, with remaining parts taken from reference TRBV7-7 and TRBJ2-2, reads GAGVSQSPRYKVTKRGQDVTLRCDPISSHATLYWYQQALGQGPEFLTYFNYEAQPDKSGLPSDRFSAERPEGSISTLTIQRTEQRDSAMYRCASSLGTGTANTGELFFGEGSRLTVL.

This clonotype was found once. The chain recombines TRBV7-2 with TRBJ1-1, with D perhaps TRBD1 (5 bases). The CDR3 sequence is 14 residues long. Trimming took 10 bases from V and 4 from J, leaving 19 bases between them. Germline CDR1 reads SGHTA; CDR2 reads FQGNSA. Written as DNA, the CDR3 is TGTGCCATCATACGGGGGACGGGGGGCACTGAAGCTTTCTTT. Its protein is CAIIRGTGGTEAFF.

This clonotype has only a few counts. This chain joins TRBV7-2 and TRBJ2-1; 7 positions match TRBD2. The length of the CDR3 is 13 residues. V was clipped by 7 bases and J by 5 bases; unmatched bases: 5. Germline lookup yields CDR1 SGHTA and CDR2 FQGNSA. The DNA for the CDR3 is TGTGCCAGCACTACCGGGACTAACAATGAGCAGTTCTTC. This gives the protein CASTTGTNNEQFF.

This clonotype appeared a few times. The chain recombines TRBV11-2 with TRBJ2-7; 7 bases map to TRBD2. In germline, CDR1 is SGHAT, CDR2 FQNNGV. The CDR3 loop spans 19 amino acids. V was pared by 4 bases and J by 5 bases, with 23 bases of the junction left unmatched. CDR3 sequence reads: CASSSFPRSGASHPDEQYF. In DNA form, the CDR3 reads TGTGCCAGCAGCTCCTTTCCGCGGAGCGGGGCGTCTCACCCAGACGAGCAGTACTTC. Complete variable domain (other parts from reference TRBV11-2 and TRBJ2-7): EAGVAQSPRYKIIEKRQSVAFWCNPISGHATLYWYQQILGQGPKLLIQFQNNGVVDDSQLPKDRFSAERLKGVDSTLKIQPAKLEDSAVYLCASSSFPRSGASHPDEQYFGPGTRLTVT.

The chain has TRBV20-1 and TRBJ1-1; D unclear. Trimming took off 3 bases at V and 3 bases at J, with 14 bases between the two ends. The CDR3 is 14 amino acids. Germline CDR1 is DFQATT and CDR2 is SNEGSKA (reference sequence). Here the CDR3 DNA reads TGCAGTGCTAGGACGAAGGGTTGGGACACTGAAGCTTTCTTT. It codes for CSARTKGWDTEAFF.